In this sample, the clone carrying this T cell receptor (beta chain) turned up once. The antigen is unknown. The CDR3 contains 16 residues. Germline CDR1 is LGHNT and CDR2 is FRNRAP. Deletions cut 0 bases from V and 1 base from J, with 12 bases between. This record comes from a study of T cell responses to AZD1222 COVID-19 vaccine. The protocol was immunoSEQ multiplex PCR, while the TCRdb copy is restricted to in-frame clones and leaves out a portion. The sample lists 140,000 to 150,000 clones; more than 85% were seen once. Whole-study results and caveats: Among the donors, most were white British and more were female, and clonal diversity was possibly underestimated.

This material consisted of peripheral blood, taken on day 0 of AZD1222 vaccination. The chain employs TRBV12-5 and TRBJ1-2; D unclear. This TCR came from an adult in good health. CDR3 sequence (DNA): TGTGCTAGTGGTTTGGTACAGAAAGAATTTAACTATGGCTACACCTTC. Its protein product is CASGLVQKEFNYGYTF.